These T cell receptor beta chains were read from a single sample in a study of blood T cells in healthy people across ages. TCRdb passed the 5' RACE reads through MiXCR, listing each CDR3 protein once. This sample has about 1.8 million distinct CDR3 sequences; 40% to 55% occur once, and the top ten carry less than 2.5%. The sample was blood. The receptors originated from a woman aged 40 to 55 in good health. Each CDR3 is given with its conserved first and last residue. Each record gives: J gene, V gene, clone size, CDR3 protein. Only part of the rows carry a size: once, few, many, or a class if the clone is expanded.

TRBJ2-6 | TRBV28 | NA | CASSVRRDTNSGANVLTF
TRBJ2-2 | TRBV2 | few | CASRSDRGVSGELFF
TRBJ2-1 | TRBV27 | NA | CASGTTGDNEQFF
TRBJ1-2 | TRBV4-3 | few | CASSQVKFSGGGVGFNYGYTF
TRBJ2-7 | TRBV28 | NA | CASRKTAKGSYEQYF
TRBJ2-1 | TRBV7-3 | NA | CASSSEIYNEQFF
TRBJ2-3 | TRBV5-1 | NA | CASSERPVFTTVDTQYF
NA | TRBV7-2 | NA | CASSSRLTGYEQYF
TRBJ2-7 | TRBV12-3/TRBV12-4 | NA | CASSLGQINEQYF
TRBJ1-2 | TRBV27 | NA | CASRGQFGGGYTF
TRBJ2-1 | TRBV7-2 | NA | CASSLGLGGVFGQFF
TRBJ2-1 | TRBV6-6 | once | CASSYEGFGRGNEQFF
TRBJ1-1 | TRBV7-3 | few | CASSLVGFTEAFF
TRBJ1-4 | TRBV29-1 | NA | CSVSRLGRPNEKLFF
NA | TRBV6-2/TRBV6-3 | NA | CASRHGQGPYEQYF
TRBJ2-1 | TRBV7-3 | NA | CASSDSGGVASEQFF
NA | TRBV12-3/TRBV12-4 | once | CASSRGGVIYNEQYF